The T cell receptor (beta chain) under discussion was sequenced for a study of blood T cell repertoires in COVID-19. Across the whole study: Donors in the United States, Italy and Spain gave samples during acute or convalescent COVID-19.

Trimming took off 0 bases at V and 6 bases at J, with 12 bases between the two ends. This CDR3 has 14 amino acids. The germline gives CDR1 SEHNR, CDR2 FQNEAQ (reference sequence). Study processing details: By means of reference gene primer amplification, nucleated cell counts were estimated. Clones were sequenced by immunoSEQ multiplex PCR, and TCRdb holds only the in-frame ones, with some missing. That table furnishes V, J and clone size, whereas the DNA furnished D and trimming. The sample includes some 250,000 clones, around nine tenths seen only once; the top ten take under 2%. This clonotype originated in a man aged 25 to 45 with active or convalescent COVID-19. The sequencing input was peripheral blood. The rearrangement uses TRBV7-9 and TRBJ2-7; the D is unclear. The DNA of the CDR3 is TGTGCCAGCAGCTTAGCCTTAGCAACCCCCGAGCAGTACTTC. This gives the protein CASSLALATPEQYF.